This T cell receptor beta chain is drawn from a study of blood T cell repertoires in COVID-19. Study at large: The study drew acute and convalescent COVID-19 samples from the United States, Italy and Spain. PBMCs, B-cell-depleted T cells, or T cells were the source of the cDNA or gDNA that made up the material.

V was shortened by 5 bases and J by 1 base, with 13 bases between the two germline ends. The CDR3 consists of 15 residues. Germline V gene lookup returns CDR1 MNHEY and CDR2 SMNVEV (reference sequence). Under the authors' procedure: For nucleated cells, counts were estimated from reference gene primer amplification. Using immunoSEQ multiplex PCR, the repertoire was profiled, and TCRdb retains in-frame clones only, with some absent. That table furnishes V, J and clone size, whereas the DNA furnished D and trimming. The sample has roughly 70,000 clones, 85% to 90% seen once. The sequence came from a human donor in a cohort sampled during active COVID-19. This chain joins TRBV27 and TRBJ2-3, with D possibly being TRBD1 (6 bases). The sequenced material came from peripheral blood. The CDR3 nucleotides read TGTGCCAGCAGTCCACCGGGACATGGCACAGATACGCAGTATTTT. Its protein is CASSPPGHGTDTQYF.